This T cell receptor beta chain was captured by sequencing in a study of molecular identifiers for immune sequencing clone quantification. General study findings and limits: Clones above 20 RNA copies contained over 98% of effector molecules but under 1% of naive ones.

With RNA at 10%, 30% or 50%, naive CD8 libraries came from around 18,000 to 910,000 sorted cells. Sorting was used to obtain naive CD8 T cells (CD8+CD4-CCR7+CD45RA+). The bulk TCR libraries were made with methods described before and with listed TCR primers. TCRdb fed the PCR reads into MiXCR, producing one record per CDR3 protein. In the table there are a few hundred thousand distinct CDR3 sequences, 20% to 25% of which are singletons. The table lists this clonotype with many counts. As yet, its antigen is unknown. The TCR comes from a human donor in good health. Some libraries in this study had Jurkat cell RNA spiked in. Sequencing was performed on naive CD8+ T cells from blood, with Jurkat cell RNA spiked in. The sample's subset: FACS-sorted CD8+CD4-CCR7+CD45RA+ naive T cells.

As DNA, the CDR3 is TGCGCCAGCAGCTCGTCCCGGATGAACACTGAAGCTTTCTTT. It translates to CASSSSRMNTEAFF. The chain couples TRBV4-3 to TRBJ1-1, with D hard to call. This CDR3 contains 14 residues. The V gene's germline CDR1 is LGHNA and CDR2 YSLEER. The germline V and J ends were trimmed by 5 bases and 0 bases, with 10 bases remaining between them.